The 29 T cell receptor beta chains below all came from one sample that was sequenced in a study of molecular identifiers for immune sequencing clone quantification. MiXCR was run by TCRdb on the PCR reads, yielding one entry per CDR3 protein. The data hold 60,000 to 75,000 distinct CDR3 sequences, with 15% to 20% observed a single time. The sequenced material came from naive CD8+ T cells from blood, with Jurkat cell RNA spiked in. Subset noted: FACS-sorted CD8+CD4-CCR7+CD45RA+ naive T cells. These receptors were taken from a human donor in good health. Some libraries in this study had Jurkat cell RNA spiked in.

This clonotype appeared many times. The genes are TRBV15 and TRBJ2-1; 9 bases line up with TRBD2. CDR1 and CDR2 from the germline V gene are LNHNV and YYDKDF (reference sequence). The junction had 10 bases not matched to a gene; V was cut back by 6 bases and J by 1 base. CDR3 length equals 17 residues. The CDR3 loop reads CATRLAGGPGSYNEQFF. As DNA, the CDR3 is TGTGCCACCAGGCTCGCGGGAGGGCCTGGATCCTACAATGAGCAGTTCTTC.

This clonotype was seen ten or more times. The chain uses TRBV12-3 or TRBV12-4 and TRBJ2-2; D remains unclear. With 0 bases removed from V and 10 bases from J, the gap between germline ends came to 12 bases. The CDR3 is 14 residues long. CDR3 sequence: CASSLAVAQKELFF. CDR3 nucleotide sequence: TGTGCCAGCAGTTTAGCGGTCGCCCAGAAGGAGCTGTTTTTT.

Comments on this clonotype: Mismatch with germline at one junction end may stem from a read error. The chain employs TRBV12-3 or TRBV12-4 and TRBJ1-1; 11 bases line up with TRBD1. The CDR3 extends over 14 amino acids. Here the CDR3 DNA reads TGTGCCAGCAGTTTCGGGACAGGGGGTACTGGAGCTTTCTTT. This sequence encodes CASSFGTGGTGAFF.

This clonotype came up many times. The V gene is TRBV29-1, the J gene TRBJ2-1; 9 bases line up with TRBD1. Trimming took 0 bases from V and 7 from J; bases not matched to a gene: 13. Germline lookup yields CDR1 SQVTM and CDR2 ANQGSEA. This CDR3 has 17 residues. CDR3 nucleotides: TGCAGCGTTGAAGATCGGACAGGGGTAAAGCTATTTAATGAGCAGTTCTTC. Its translation is CSVEDRTGVKLFNEQFF.

This clonotype occurred many times. The V and J genes are TRBV7-6 and TRBJ1-2; D not resolved. The germline V gene encodes CDR1 SGHVS and CDR2 FNYEAQ. CDR3 length equals 15 residues. V shed 5 bases and J shed 8 bases, with 21 bases lying between them. The CDR3 spells CASSQVAGSLPGYTF. CDR3 DNA sequence: TGTGCCAGCAGCCAAGTCGCAGGCTCGCTGCCCGGCTACACCTTC.

This clonotype has a count of ten or more. This chain connects TRBV29-1 to TRBJ2-3; D might be TRBD2 (6 bases). CDR3 size: 15 residues. The germline CDR1 and CDR2 sequences are SQVTM and ANQGSEA. The V gene lost 2 bases and the J gene lost 2 bases, with 14 bases spanning the gap. The CDR3 loop reads CSVEYRSSATDTQYF. The CDR3 DNA reads TGCAGCGTTGAATACCGTTCTAGCGCCACAGATACGCAGTATTTT.

The sample holds a few counts of this clonotype. The chain employs TRBV7-8 and TRBJ2-2, with unresolved D. There are 13 residues in the CDR3. The V end was cut by 5 bases, the J end by 5 bases, with 9 bases between. Germline V lookup: CDR1 SGHVS, CDR2 FQNEAQ. CDR3 amino acids: CASSNKGTGELFF. CDR3 coding DNA: TGTGCCAGCAGCAACAAAGGAACCGGGGAGCTGTTTTTT. The full variable domain, completed using reference TRBV7-8 and TRBJ2-2, is GAGVSQSPRYKVAKRGQDVALRCDPISGHVSLFWYQQALGQGPEFLTYFQNEAQLDKSGLPSDRFFAERPEGSVSTLKIQRTQQEDSAVYLCASSNKGTGELFFGEGSRLTVL.

This clonotype showed up just a few times. The chain uses TRBV6-5 and TRBJ2-7, with D possibly being TRBD2 (5 bases). With 4 bases removed from V and 9 bases from J, the gap between germline ends came to 10 bases. The length of the CDR3 is 11 residues. CDR1 is MNHEY, CDR2 SVGAGI, per germline. The CDR3 DNA reads as TGTGCCAGCAGTTCTAACCTAGCGCAGTACTTC. It codes for CASSSNLAQYF.

This clonotype was seen repeatedly, ten times or more. One end of the junction fails to match germline, which may point to a read error. The chain carries TRBV7-2 and TRBJ2-1; no definite D call. Germline V gene lookup returns CDR1 SGHTA and CDR2 FQGNSA. The CDR3 runs 12 residues. CDR3 residues: CATSPRSNEQFF. The CDR3 DNA reads TGTGCCACCAGCCCCAGGAGCAATGAGCAGTTCTTC. The full variable domain, rest sourced from reference TRBV7-2 and TRBJ2-1, is GAGVSQSPSNKVTEKGKDVELRCDPISGHTALYWYRQSLGQGLEFLIYFQGNSAPDKSGLPSDRFSAERTGGSVSTLTIQRTQQEDSAVYLCATSPRSNEQFFGPGTRLTVL.

This clonotype has at least ten counts. The V call is TRBV7-3, the J call TRBJ1-3; 7 positions match TRBD1. In germline, CDR1 is SGHTA, CDR2 FQGTGA. The CDR3 runs to 18 residues. V trimming: 5 bases; J trimming: 0 bases; junction bases outside the gene matches: 13. The CDR3 coding sequence is TGTGCCAGCAGCGCCAACGTTGCCGACAGGGCCTCTGGAAACACCATATATTTT. Its protein is CASSANVADRASGNTIYF.

Remarks on this clonotype: A single base separates this from a much larger clone, so it may be a read error. V usage is TRBV12-3 or TRBV12-4 and J usage is TRBJ2-3; TRBD2 matches 8 bases. CDR3 length equals 15 residues. The CDR3 reads CASRSPGRAADTRYF. CDR3 DNA sequence: TGTGCCAGCAGGTCCCCCGGGAGGGCCGCAGATACGCGGTATTTT.

Many counts were recorded for this clonotype. J is TRBJ2-7 and V is TRBV4-1; D is unresolved. This CDR3 has 15 residues. CDR1 MGHRA and CDR2 YSYEKL come from the germline V gene. V gave up 0 bases and J gave up 2 bases, with 11 bases separating them. This chain's CDR3 is CASSQEGIWTYEQYF. The CDR3 coding sequence is TGCGCCAGCAGCCAAGAAGGTATTTGGACCTACGAGCAGTACTTC.

This clonotype has ten or more counts. This rearrangement joins TRBV6-1 to TRBJ1-1; 7 nucleotides agree with TRBD1. CDR3 length equals 15 residues. Looked up from germline, CDR1 is MNHNS and CDR2 is SASEGT. After removal of 2 bases from V and 4 bases from J, the junction contained 7 bases not matched to a gene. DNA for the CDR3: TGTGCCAGCAGTGAATGGACACAGGGGCTCACTGAAGCTTTCTTT. Residues: CASSEWTQGLTEAFF.

This clonotype was detected only a few times. With a much larger clone just one base away, this may be a read error. The DNA for the CDR3 is TGTGCCTGCAGTTTATTATCCGACTCCCACCAAGAGACCCAGTACTTC. It yields the protein CACSLLSDSHQETQYF. The rearrangement links TRBV27 to TRBJ2-5; D is ambiguous. Germline V CDR1 and CDR2: MNHEY, SMNVEV (reference sequence). This CDR3 is built from 16 residues.

The chain employs TRBV11-2 and TRBJ2-1, with unresolved D. CDR1 and CDR2 (germline): SGHAT, FQNNGV. Trimming shortened V by 3 bases and J by 8 bases, and 8 bases separated the two germline ends. The CDR3 loop spans 12 amino acids. CDR3 region: CASSFAGYEQFF. DNA of the CDR3: TGTGCCAGCAGCTTCGCAGGTTATGAGCAGTTCTTC.

Note on this clonotype: A single base separates this from a much larger clone, so it may be a read error. The chain couples TRBV11-2 to TRBJ2-1, with 7 bases fitting TRBD2. Germline values: CDR1 SGHAT, CDR2 FQNNGV. The CDR3 covers 17 residues. CDR3 DNA: TGTGCCAGCAGTCCCGAACCTGGGATGGCGGGAGAGGATGAGCGGTTCTTC. As protein: CASSPEPGMAGEDERFF.

This clonotype was recorded many times. V is TRBV7-9 and J is TRBJ2-1; TRBD1 aligns across 8 bases. With 5 bases clipped from V and 7 bases from J, the junction kept 1 base outside the gene matches. The CDR3 totals 12 residues. The germline V gene encodes CDR1 SEHNR and CDR2 FQNEAQ (reference sequence). Here the CDR3 reads CASSRQGNEQFF. CDR3 DNA sequence: TGTGCCAGCAGCCGACAGGGGAATGAGCAGTTCTTC.

The rearrangement uses TRBV23-1 and TRBJ1-5; D is uncertain. TRBV23-1 is an open reading frame whose function is uncertain. The ends were cut back, 5 bases at V and 3 bases at J, with 8 bases in the middle. The CDR3 has 13 amino acids. CDR3 DNA: TGCGCCAGCAGTACGAGAGTCAATCAGCCCCAGCATTTT. Translation: CASSTRVNQPQHF.

This clonotype was counted many times. The chain has TRBV11-2 and TRBJ2-7; no clear D. Trimming pared 1 base from V and 4 bases from J, leaving 8 bases between. The CDR3 totals 13 residues. CDR1 and CDR2 from the germline V gene are SGHAT and FQNNGV. The CDR3 DNA reads as TGTGCCAGCAGCTTAGGTCCATCTTACGAGCAGTACTTC. As protein: CASSLGPSYEQYF.

This chain links TRBV28 with TRBJ2-7; D possibly matches TRBD1 or TRBD2 (5 bases each). The length of the CDR3 is 16 residues. V was shortened by 6 bases and J by 0 bases, with 18 bases between the two germline ends. Germline V CDR1 and CDR2: MDHEN, SYDVKM. CDR3 bases: TGTGCCAGCAGGGAGAGGGGCGGACTCAGCTCCTACGAGCAGTACTTC. It encodes CASRERGGLSSYEQYF.

The chain couples TRBV24-1 to TRBJ2-5; D remains unclear. The V gene lost 3 bases and the J gene lost 2 bases, with 6 bases spanning the gap. The CDR3 sequence is 13 residues long. Germline V gene data show CDR1 as KGHDR and CDR2 as SFDVKD. The CDR3 protein is CATSDARQETQYF. The CDR3 DNA reads TGTGCCACCAGTGATGCCAGGCAAGAGACCCAGTACTTC.

This clonotype was seen many times. The rearrangement links TRBV11-2 to TRBJ2-1, with D uncertain. Deletions cut 1 base from V and 7 bases from J, with 2 bases between. Per germline, CDR1 SGHAT and CDR2 FQNNGV. This CDR3 contains 11 residues. DNA for the CDR3: TGTGCCAGCAGCTTAGGGAATGAGCAGTTCTTC. Amino acids: CASSLGNEQFF.

This clonotype was detected only a few times. This chain's CDR3 is CASSYLGENTEAFF. The CDR3 bases are TGTGCCAGCAGTTACTTGGGGGAGAACACTGAAGCTTTCTTT. The chain carries TRBV28 and TRBJ1-1; weak D call: TRBD1 (5 bases). Trimming took 4 bases from V and 1 from J, leaving 10 bases between them. The CDR3 loop spans 14 amino acids. Germline values: CDR1 MDHEN, CDR2 SYDVKM.

Worth noting for this clonotype: The conserved final phenylalanine or tryptophan is absent from the CDR3, which likely points to a read error. V gene TRBV5-4 combines with J gene TRBJ2-1, with D possibly being TRBD1 or TRBD2 (5 bases each). There are 15 residues in the CDR3. V lost 4 bases and J lost 0, with 11 bases in between. Germline CDR1 SGHNT, CDR2 YYREEE (reference sequence). The CDR3 region is CASSGTSSSYNEQFL. The CDR3 DNA sequence: TGTGCCAGCAGCGGGACCTCCAGCTCCTACAATGAGCAGTTCCTC.

V is TRBV5-6 and J is TRBJ2-7; TRBD1 agrees at 9 bases. Germline CDR1 SGHDT, CDR2 YYEEEE. This CDR3 is 16 amino acids long. Losses at the gene ends were 3 bases for V and 4 bases for J; bases not matched to a gene: 11. CDR3 amino acids: CASSYVTGTGIYEQYF. For the CDR3, the DNA is TGTGCCAGCAGCTACGTAACCGGGACAGGGATTTACGAGCAGTACTTC.

This clonotype was seen only a few times. V and J are TRBV24-1 and TRBJ2-5; TRBD1 aligns across 7 bases. Germline trimming cut 0 bases from V and 1 base from J; bases unmatched to any gene: 7. Germline V gives CDR1 KGHDR, CDR2 SFDVKD. There are 17 residues in the CDR3. The CDR3 coding sequence is TGTGCCACCAGTGATTTGAGGCAGGGGGTAGCCCAAGAGACCCAGTACTTC. Its protein product is CATSDLRQGVAQETQYF.

The table lists this clonotype with a few counts. A single base separates this from a much larger clone, so it may be a read error. The gene calls are TRBV27 and TRBJ1-1; no clear D. CDR3 length: 13 residues. The ends were cut back, 6 bases at V and 5 bases at J, with 13 bases in the middle. Germline CDR1 and CDR2: MNHEY and SMNVEV (reference sequence). CDR3 DNA: TGTGCCAGCAGGTTGGCTAGGATAACTGAAGCTTTCTTT. The encoded protein is CASRLARITEAFF.

This clonotype was counted ten times or more. The chain's CDR3 is CAWSVIRLAGGSTGELFF. DNA for the CDR3: TGTGCCTGGAGTGTAATTCGGCTAGCGGGAGGGTCCACCGGGGAGCTGTTTTTT. V usage is TRBV30 and J usage is TRBJ2-2, with 12 nucleotides matching TRBD2. Unmatched junction bases numbered 9, after V lost 0 bases and J lost 4 bases. Germline CDR1 reads GTSNPN; CDR2 reads SVGIG (reference sequence). This CDR3 is built from 18 residues.

This clonotype was observed many times. The V and J genes are TRBV24-1 and TRBJ2-1, with D maybe TRBD1 (6 bases). Germline V gene sequence: CDR1 KGHDR, CDR2 SFDVKD. V was clipped by 1 base and J by 9 bases, with 12 bases between them. There are 14 residues in the CDR3. CDR3 protein: CATSDLDRQGEQFF. In DNA form, the CDR3 reads TGTGCCACCAGTGATTTAGACAGGCAAGGTGAGCAGTTCTTC.